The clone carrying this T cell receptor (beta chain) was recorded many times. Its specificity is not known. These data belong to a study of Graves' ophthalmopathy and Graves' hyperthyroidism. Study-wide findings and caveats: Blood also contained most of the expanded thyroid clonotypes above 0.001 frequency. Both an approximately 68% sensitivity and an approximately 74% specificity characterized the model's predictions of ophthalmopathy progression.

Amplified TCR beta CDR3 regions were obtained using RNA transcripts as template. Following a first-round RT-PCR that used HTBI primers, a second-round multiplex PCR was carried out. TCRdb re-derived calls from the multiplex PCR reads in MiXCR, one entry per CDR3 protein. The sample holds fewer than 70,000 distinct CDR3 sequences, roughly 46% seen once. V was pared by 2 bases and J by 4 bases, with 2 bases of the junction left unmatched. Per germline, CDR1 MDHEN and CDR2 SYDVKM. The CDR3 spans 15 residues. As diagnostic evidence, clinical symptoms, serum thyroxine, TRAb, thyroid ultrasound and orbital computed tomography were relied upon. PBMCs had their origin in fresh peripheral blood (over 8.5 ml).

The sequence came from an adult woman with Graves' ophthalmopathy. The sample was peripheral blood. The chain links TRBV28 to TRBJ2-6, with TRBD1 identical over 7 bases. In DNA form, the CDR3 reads TGTGCCAGCAGTTTAGGGACAGCCGGGGCCAACGTCCTGACTTTC. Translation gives CASSLGTAGANVLTF.